This TCR beta chain emerged from a study of Graves' ophthalmopathy and Graves' hyperthyroidism. Study-wide points: A classifier, a 13-signature model, separated ophthalmopathy from stable hyperthyroidism with roughly 90% sensitivity and roughly 80% specificity. The model forecast ophthalmopathy progression, reaching roughly 71% sensitivity and around 73% specificity.

This clonotype has only a few counts. Its antigen is unidentified. Ophthalmopathy in the donors was of moderate-to-severe activity, with CAS ≥3, NOSPECS ≥4 and duration under 3 months. The starting material, about 9.5 ml of fresh peripheral blood, provided the PBMCs. V was pared by 6 bases and J by 4 bases, with 10 bases between. The length of the CDR3 is 12 residues. Germline V gene data show CDR1 as SNHLY and CDR2 as FYNNEI. Using RNA transcripts, the TCR beta CDR3 regions were amplified. The first-round RT-PCR employed HTBI primers together with the Qiagen OneStep RT-PCR kit. A multiplex PCR was then performed as the second round. TCRdb reprocessed the multiplex PCR reads with MiXCR, giving one entry per CDR3 protein. In the table there are about 700,000 distinct CDR3 sequences, roughly 41% of which are singletons.

J is TRBJ2-7 and V is TRBV2, with D hard to call. Sequenced sample: peripheral blood. The origin of this receptor is an adult man with Graves' ophthalmopathy. Written as DNA, the CDR3 is TGTGCCAGCAGAGAATGGTCTTACGAGCAGTACTTC. Encoded protein: CASREWSYEQYF.